This T cell receptor beta chain was documented in a study of CD8 T cells in ankylosing spondylitis. This clonotype was detected many times. The antigen is undetermined. It was by quantitative 5'-RACE with molecular barcodes that TCR beta libraries were made. TCRdb used MiXCR to reprocess the 5' RACE reads, holding one entry per CDR3 protein. The repertoire consists of some 71,000 distinct CDR3 sequences, with approximately 5% occurring once and the leading ten covering 2% to 2.5%. The CDR3 spans 17 residues. Per germline, CDR1 SGHRS and CDR2 YFSETQ. J was trimmed by 2 bases and V by 0 bases; bases with no gene match: 9. Findings of the study overall: For ankylosing spondylitis blood, a TCR beta motif of several highly homologous variants appeared characteristic. Matched ankylosing spondylitis synovial fluid reportedly contained a significantly enriched population of disease-linked clones. Previous work reported some of these motif variants in the synovial fluid and blood of reactive arthritis.

V usage is TRBV5-1 and J usage is TRBJ2-3, with 7 bases lining up with TRBD2. Sequenced input: blood, either unsorted or a sorted T cell fraction (not recorded which). This clonotype was obtained from a male donor with ankylosing spondylitis or in good health (not recorded which). This chain's CDR3 is CASSLGYSGGTTDTQYF. The CDR3 nucleotides read TGCGCCAGCAGCTTGGGTTATTCGGGGGGAACCACAGATACGCAGTATTTT. The variable domain in full, completed from reference TRBV5-1 and TRBJ2-3, reads KAGVTQTPRYLIKTRGQQVTLSCSPISGHRSVSWYQQTPGQGLQFLFEYFSETQRNKGNFPGRFSGRQFSNSRSEMNVSTLELGDSALYLCASSLGYSGGTTDTQYFGPGTRLTVL.